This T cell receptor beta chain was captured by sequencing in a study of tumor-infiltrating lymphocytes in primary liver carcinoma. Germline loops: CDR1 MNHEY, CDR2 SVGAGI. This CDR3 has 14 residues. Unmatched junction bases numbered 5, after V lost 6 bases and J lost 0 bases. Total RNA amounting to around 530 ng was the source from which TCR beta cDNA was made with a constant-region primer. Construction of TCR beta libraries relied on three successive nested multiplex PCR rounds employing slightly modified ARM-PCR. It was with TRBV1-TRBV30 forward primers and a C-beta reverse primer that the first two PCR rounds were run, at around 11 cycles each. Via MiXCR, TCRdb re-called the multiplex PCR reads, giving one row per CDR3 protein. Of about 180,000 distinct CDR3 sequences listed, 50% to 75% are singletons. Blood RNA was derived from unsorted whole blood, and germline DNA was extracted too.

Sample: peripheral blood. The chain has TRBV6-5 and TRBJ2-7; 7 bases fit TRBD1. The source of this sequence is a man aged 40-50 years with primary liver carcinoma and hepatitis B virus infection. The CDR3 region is CASRQTGTSYEQYF. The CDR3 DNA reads TGTGCCAGCAGGCAGACAGGGACCTCCTACGAGCAGTACTTC.